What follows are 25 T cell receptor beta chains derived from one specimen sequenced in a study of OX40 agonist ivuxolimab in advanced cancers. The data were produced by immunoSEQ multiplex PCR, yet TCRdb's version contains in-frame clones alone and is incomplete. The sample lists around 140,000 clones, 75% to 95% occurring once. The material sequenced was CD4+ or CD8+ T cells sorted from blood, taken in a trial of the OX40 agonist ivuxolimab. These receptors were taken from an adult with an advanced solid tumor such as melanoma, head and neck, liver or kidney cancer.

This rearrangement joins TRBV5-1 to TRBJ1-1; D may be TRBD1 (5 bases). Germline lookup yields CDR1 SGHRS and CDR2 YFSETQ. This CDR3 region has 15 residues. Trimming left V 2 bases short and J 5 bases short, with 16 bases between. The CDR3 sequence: CASSFTGTSNTEAFF. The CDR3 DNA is TGCGCCAGCAGCTTCACCGGGACCTCGAATACTGAAGCTTTCTTT. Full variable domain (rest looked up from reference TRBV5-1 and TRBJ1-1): KAGVTQTPRYLIKTRGQQVTLSCSPISGHRSVSWYQQTPGQGLQFLFEYFSETQRNKGNFPGRFSGRQFSNSRSEMNVSTLELGDSALYLCASSFTGTSNTEAFFGQGTRLTVV.

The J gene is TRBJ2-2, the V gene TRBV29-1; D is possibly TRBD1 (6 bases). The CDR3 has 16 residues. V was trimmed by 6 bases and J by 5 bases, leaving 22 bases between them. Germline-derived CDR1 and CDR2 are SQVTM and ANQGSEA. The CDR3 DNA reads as TGCAGCGTGTTAACAGGGTTCACACCGAGTACCGGGGAGCTGTTTTTT. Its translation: CSVLTGFTPSTGELFF.

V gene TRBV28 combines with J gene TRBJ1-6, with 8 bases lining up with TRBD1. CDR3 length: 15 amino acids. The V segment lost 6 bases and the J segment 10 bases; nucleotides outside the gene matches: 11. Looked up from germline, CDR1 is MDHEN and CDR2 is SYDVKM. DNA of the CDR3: TGTGCCAGCAGCTGGACAGGGATAGGGGGATCACCCCTCCACTTT. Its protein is CASSWTGIGGSPLHF.

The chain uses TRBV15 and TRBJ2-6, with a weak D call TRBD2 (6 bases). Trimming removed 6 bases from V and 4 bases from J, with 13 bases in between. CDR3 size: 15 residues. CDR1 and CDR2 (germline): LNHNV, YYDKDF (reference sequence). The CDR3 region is CATSHAGSGANVLTF. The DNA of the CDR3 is TGTGCCACCAGTCATGCGGGATCCGGGGCCAACGTCCTGACTTTC.

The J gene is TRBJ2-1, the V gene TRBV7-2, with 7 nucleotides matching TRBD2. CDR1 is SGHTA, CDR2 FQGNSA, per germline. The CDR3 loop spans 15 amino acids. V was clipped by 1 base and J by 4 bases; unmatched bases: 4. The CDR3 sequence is CASSLVLGGYNEQFF. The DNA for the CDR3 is TGTGCCAGCAGCTTAGTCCTGGGGGGGTACAATGAGCAGTTCTTC.

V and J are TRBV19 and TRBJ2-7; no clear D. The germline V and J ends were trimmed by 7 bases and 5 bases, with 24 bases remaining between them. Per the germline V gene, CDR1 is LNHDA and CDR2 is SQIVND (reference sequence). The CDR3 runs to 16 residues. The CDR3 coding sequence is TGTGCCAGTACCCCCCGAGGACGGAAAGTCTCGAACGAGCAGTACTTC. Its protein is CASTPRGRKVSNEQYF.

CDR3 coding DNA: TGTGCCAGCAGCGTTCGAGGGGGCGCATTAAACACTGAAGCTTTCTTT. Amino acids: CASSVRGGALNTEAFF. The chain carries TRBV9 and TRBJ1-1, with TRBD1 identical over 7 bases. The V gene's germline CDR1 is SGDLS and CDR2 YYNGEE. This CDR3 has 16 residues. V lost 2 bases, J lost 2 bases, and 9 bases stayed unmatched.

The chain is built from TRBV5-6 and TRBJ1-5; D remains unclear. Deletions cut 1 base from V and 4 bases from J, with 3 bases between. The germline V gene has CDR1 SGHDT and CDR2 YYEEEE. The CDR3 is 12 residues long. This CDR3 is CASSLKNQPQHF. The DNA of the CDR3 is TGTGCCAGCAGCTTGAAGAATCAGCCCCAGCATTTT.

In DNA form, the CDR3 reads TGTGCCAGCAGTCGTTACGACAGCTTCAATCAGCCCCAGCATTTT. This codes for CASSRYDSFNQPQHF. The chain employs TRBV28 and TRBJ1-5; possibly TRBD1 for D (5 bases). CDR1 is MDHEN and CDR2 is SYDVKM in the germline V gene. CDR3 length: 15 amino acids. V was clipped by 5 bases and J by 3 bases, with 14 bases between them.

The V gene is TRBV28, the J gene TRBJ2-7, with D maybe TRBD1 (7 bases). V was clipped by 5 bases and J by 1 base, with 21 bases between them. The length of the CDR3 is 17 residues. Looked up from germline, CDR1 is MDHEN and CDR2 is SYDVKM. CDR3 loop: CASSNLFRQGGSYEQYF. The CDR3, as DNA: TGTGCCAGCAGTAACCTTTTTAGACAGGGAGGTTCCTACGAGCAGTACTTC.

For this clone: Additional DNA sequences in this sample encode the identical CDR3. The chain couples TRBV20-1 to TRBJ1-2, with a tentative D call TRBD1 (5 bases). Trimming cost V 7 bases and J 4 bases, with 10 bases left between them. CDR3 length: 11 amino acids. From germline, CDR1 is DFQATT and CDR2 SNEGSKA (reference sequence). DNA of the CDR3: TGCAGTGTTGGGACCGCCTATGGCTACACCTTC. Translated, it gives CSVGTAYGYTF.

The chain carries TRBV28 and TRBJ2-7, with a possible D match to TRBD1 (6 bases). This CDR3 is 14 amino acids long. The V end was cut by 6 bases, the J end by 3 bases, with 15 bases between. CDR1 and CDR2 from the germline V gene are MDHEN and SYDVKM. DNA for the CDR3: TGTGCCAGCAGACCTCCGGACAGAATCTACGAGCAGTACTTC. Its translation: CASRPPDRIYEQYF.

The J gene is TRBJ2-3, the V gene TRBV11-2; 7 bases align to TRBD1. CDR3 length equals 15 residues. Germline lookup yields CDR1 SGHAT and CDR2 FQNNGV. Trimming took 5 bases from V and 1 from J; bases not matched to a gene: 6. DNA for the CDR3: TGTGCCAGCAGCCTCCTTGACAGGGGCACAGATACGCAGTATTTT. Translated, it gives CASSLLDRGTDTQYF.

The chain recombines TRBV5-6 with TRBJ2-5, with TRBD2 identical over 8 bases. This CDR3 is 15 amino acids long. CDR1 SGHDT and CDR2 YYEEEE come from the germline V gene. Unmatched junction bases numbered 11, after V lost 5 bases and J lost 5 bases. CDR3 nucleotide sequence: TGTGCCAGCAGTCATCCAGCGGGAGTCGGGGAGACCCAGTACTTC. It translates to CASSHPAGVGETQYF.

CDR3 coding DNA: TGTGCCACCAGCAGAGATATCCCCCGGCGGGACTCCTACAATGAGCAGTTCTTC. Protein sequence: CATSRDIPRRDSYNEQFF. The rearrangement uses TRBV15 and TRBJ2-1; the D gene is possibly TRBD2 (6 bases). The CDR3 runs 18 residues. Trimming stripped 0 bases from V and 0 bases from J, with 15 bases between. Germline V gene lookup returns CDR1 LNHNV and CDR2 YYDKDF (reference sequence).

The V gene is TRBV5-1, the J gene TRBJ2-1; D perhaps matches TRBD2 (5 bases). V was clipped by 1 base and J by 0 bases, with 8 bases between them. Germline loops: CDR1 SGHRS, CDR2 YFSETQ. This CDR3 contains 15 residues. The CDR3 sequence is CASSLSRDSYNEQFF. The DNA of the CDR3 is TGCGCCAGCAGCTTGTCCCGGGACTCCTACAATGAGCAGTTCTTC.

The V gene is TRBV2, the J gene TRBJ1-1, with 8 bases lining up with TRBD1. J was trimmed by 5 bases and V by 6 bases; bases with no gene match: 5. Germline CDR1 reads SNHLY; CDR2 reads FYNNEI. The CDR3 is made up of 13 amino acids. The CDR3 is CASRGQGWTEAFF. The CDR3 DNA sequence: TGTGCCAGCAGAGGACAGGGTTGGACTGAAGCTTTCTTT. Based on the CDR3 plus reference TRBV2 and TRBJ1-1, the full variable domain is EPEVTQTPSHQVTQMGQEVILRCVPISNHLYFYWYRQILGQKVEFLVSFYNNEISEKSEIFDDQFSVERPDGSNFTLKIRSTKLEDSAMYFCASRGQGWTEAFFGQGTRLTVV.

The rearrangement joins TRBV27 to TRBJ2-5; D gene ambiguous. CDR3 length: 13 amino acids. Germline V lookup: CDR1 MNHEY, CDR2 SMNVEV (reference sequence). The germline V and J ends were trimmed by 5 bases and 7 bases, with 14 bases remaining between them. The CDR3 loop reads CASSPGRARTQYF. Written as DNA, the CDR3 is TGTGCCAGCAGTCCCGGACGGGCTAGGACCCAGTACTTC.

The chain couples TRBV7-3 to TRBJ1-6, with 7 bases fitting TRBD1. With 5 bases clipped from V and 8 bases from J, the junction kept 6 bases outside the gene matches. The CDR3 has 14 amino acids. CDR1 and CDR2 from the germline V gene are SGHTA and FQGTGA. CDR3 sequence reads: CASSRQGMDSPLHF. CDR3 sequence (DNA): TGTGCCAGCAGCAGACAGGGAATGGATTCACCCCTCCACTTT. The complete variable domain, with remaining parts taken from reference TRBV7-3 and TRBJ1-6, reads GAGVSQTPSNKVTEKGKYVELRCDPISGHTALYWYRQSLGQGPEFLIYFQGTGAADDSGLPNDRFFAVRPEGSVSTLKIQRTERGDSAVYLCASSRQGMDSPLHFGNGTRLTVT.

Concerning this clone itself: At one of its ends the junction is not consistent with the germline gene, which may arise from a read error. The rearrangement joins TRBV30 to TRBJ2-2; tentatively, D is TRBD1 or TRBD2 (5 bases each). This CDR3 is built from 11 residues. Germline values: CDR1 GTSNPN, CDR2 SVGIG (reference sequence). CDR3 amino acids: CAWKGTGELLF. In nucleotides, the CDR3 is TGTGCCTGGAAGGGGACCGGGGAGCTGCTTTTT. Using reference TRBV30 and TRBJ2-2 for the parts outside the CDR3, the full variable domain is SQTIHQWPATLVQPVGSPLSLECTVEGTSNPNLYWYRQAAGRGLQLLFYSVGIGQISSEVPQNLSASRPQDRQFILSSKKLLLSDSGFYLCAWKGTGELLFGEGSRLTVL.

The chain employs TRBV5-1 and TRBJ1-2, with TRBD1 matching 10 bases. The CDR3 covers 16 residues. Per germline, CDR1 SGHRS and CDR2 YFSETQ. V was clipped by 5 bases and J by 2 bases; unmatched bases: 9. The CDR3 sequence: CASSSGTGQGNYGYTF. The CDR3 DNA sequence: TGCGCCAGCAGTTCGGGTACGGGACAGGGGAACTATGGCTACACCTTC.

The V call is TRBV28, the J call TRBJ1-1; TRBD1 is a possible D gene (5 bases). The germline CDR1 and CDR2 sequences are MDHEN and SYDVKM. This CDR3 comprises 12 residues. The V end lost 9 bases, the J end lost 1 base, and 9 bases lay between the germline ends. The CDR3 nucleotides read TGTGCCAGTAGAACAGGGAACACTGAAGCTTTCTTT. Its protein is CASRTGNTEAFF.

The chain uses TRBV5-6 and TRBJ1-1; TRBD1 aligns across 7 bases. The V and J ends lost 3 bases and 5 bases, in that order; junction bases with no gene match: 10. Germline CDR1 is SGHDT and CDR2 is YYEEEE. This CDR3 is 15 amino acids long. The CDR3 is CASSSPGQMITEAFF. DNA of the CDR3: TGTGCCAGCAGCTCGCCGGGACAGATGATTACTGAAGCTTTCTTT.

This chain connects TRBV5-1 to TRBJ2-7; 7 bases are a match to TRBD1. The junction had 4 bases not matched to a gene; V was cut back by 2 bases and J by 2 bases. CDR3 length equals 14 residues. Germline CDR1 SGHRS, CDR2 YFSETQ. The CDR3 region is CASSFPDRTYEQYF. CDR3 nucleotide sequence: TGCGCCAGCAGCTTTCCGGACAGGACCTACGAGCAGTACTTC.

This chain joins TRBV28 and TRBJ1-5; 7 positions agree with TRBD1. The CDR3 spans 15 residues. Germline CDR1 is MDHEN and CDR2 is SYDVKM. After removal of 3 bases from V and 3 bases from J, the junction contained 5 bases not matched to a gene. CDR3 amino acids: CASSFRTGNNQPQHF. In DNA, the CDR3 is TGTGCCAGCAGTTTTCGGACAGGTAACAATCAGCCCCAGCATTTT.